This T cell receptor (beta chain) was recovered during a study of siplizumab effects on memory and regulatory T cells. Germline values: CDR1 LNHDA, CDR2 SQIVND (reference sequence). Trimming shortened V by 1 base and J by 8 bases, and 11 bases separated the two germline ends. The CDR3 extends over 13 amino acids. Produced via immunoSEQ multiplex PCR; TCRdb's table is partial and in-frame only. The data contain 57,000 or so clones, about 92% of them singletons. Sequencing input: CD8+ T cells sorted from blood. The V and J genes are TRBV19 and TRBJ1-1, with a weak D call TRBD1 (5 bases). The TCR comes from a human donor in good health. CDR3 region: CASSIVGGAEAFF. CDR3 bases: TGTGCCAGTAGTATAGTCGGAGGGGCCGAAGCTTTCTTT.